The 7 T cell receptor beta chains in this list originate from one sample, sequenced in a study of blood T cell repertoires in COVID-19. Method: immunoSEQ multiplex PCR; TCRdb's copy keeps in-frame clones and lacks some. The data contain 150,000 or so clones, around 79% of them singletons. Sequencing was carried out using PBMCs or T cells enriched from blood (not recorded which). These TCRs come from a man aged 45-65 years who had recovered from COVID-19.

This clone was seen a handful of times. This chain uses TRBV10-3 with TRBJ2-1; no clear D. Trimming pared 0 bases from V and 7 bases from J, leaving 10 bases between. Germline values: CDR1 ENHRY, CDR2 SYGVKD. The CDR3 spans 14 residues. The chain's CDR3 is CAISESLVENEQFF. The CDR3 coding sequence is TGTGCCATCAGTGAGTCATTGGTAGAGAATGAGCAGTTCTTC.

V usage is TRBV18 and J usage is TRBJ2-7, with TRBD2 matching 13 bases. CDR1 and CDR2 from the germline V gene are KGHSH and LQKENI. The CDR3 totals 18 residues. V lost 2 bases to trimming and J lost 1 base; unmatched junction nucleotides: 8. CDR3 coding DNA: TGTGCCAGCTCACCAAAGGCGACTAGCGGGGGGACATCCTACGAGCAGTACTTC. This sequence encodes CASSPKATSGGTSYEQYF.

Here the CDR3 reads CASSSDRGSEAFF. DNA of the CDR3: TGTGCCAGCTCATCTGACAGGGGAAGTGAAGCTTTCTTT. The chain has TRBV18 and TRBJ1-1; TRBD1 matches at 8 bases. Germline-derived CDR1 and CDR2 are KGHSH and LQKENI. The CDR3 extends over 13 amino acids. J was trimmed by 7 bases and V by 5 bases; bases with no gene match: 6.

V is TRBV5-1 and J is TRBJ1-1; 9 positions match TRBD1. The CDR3 consists of 16 residues. Per the germline V gene, CDR1 is SGHRS and CDR2 is YFSETQ. The trim removed 0 bases at V and 11 bases at J, leaving 14 bases unmatched. The CDR3 sequence: CASSLALDRTGAGAFF. CDR3 sequence (DNA): TGCGCCAGCAGCTTGGCCTTGGATCGGACAGGGGCCGGGGCTTTCTTT.

This chain connects TRBV11-2 to TRBJ1-4; TRBD1 is a possible D gene (5 bases). This CDR3 has 15 amino acids. CDR1 SGHAT and CDR2 FQNNGV come from the germline V gene. Trimming cost V 0 bases and J 2 bases, with 7 bases left between them. As DNA, the CDR3 is TGTGCCAGCAGCTTAGATCCAGGGACTAATGAAAAACTGTTTTTT. This codes for CASSLDPGTNEKLFF.

The rearrangement joins TRBV3-1 (or the pseudogene TRBV3-2) to TRBJ1-2, with 10 bases identical to TRBD1. The CDR3 consists of 16 residues. In germline, CDR1 is LGHDT, CDR2 YNNKEL (reference sequence). The junction had 6 bases not matched to a gene; V was cut back by 1 base and J by 4 bases. The CDR3 region is CASSQVRDRGIYGYTF. The CDR3 bases are TGTGCCAGCAGCCAAGTTCGGGACAGGGGCATCTATGGCTACACCTTC.

In its sample, this clone was seen once. The chain has TRBV5-6 and TRBJ1-2; 7 positions agree with TRBD1. Germline V gene lookup returns CDR1 SGHDT and CDR2 YYEEEE. Trimming cost V 6 bases and J 4 bases; bases outside gene matches: 6. The CDR3 runs 13 residues. CDR3 DNA sequence: TGTGCCAGCACCCTCGACAGGGCCTATGGCTACACCTTC. It codes for CASTLDRAYGYTF.